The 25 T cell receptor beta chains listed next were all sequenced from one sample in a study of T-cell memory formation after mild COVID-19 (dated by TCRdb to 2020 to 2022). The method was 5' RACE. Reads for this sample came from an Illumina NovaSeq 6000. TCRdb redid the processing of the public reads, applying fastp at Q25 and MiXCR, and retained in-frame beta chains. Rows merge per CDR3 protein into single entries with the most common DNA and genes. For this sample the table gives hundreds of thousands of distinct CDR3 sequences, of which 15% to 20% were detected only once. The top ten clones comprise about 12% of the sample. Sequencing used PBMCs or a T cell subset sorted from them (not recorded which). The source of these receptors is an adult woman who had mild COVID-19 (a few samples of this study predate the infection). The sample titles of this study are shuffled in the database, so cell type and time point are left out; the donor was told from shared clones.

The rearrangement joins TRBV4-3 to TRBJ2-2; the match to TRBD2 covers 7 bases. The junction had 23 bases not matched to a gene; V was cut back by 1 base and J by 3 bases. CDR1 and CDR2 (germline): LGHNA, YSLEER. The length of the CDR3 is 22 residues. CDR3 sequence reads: CASSQGIKGLAAPGRDTGELFF. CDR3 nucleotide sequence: TGCGCCAGCAGCCAAGGAATAAAAGGGCTAGCGGCCCCAGGGCGGGACACCGGGGAGCTGTTTTTT.

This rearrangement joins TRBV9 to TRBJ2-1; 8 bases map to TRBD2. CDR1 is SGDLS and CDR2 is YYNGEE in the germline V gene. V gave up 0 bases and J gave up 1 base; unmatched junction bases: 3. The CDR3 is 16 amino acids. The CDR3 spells CASSVDERGSYNEQFF. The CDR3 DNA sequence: TGTGCCAGCAGCGTAGATGAGCGGGGGTCCTACAATGAGCAGTTCTTC.

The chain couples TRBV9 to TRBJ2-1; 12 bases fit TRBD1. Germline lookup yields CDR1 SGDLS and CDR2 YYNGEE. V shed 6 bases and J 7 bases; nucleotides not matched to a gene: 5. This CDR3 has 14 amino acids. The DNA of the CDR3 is TGTGCCAGCATGGGGACAGGGGGCGGGAATGAGCAGTTCTTC. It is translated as CASMGTGGGNEQFF.

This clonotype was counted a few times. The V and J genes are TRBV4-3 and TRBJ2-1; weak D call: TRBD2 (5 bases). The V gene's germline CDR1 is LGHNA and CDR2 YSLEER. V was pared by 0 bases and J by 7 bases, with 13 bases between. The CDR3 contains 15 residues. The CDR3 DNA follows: TGCGCCAGCAGCCAAGATCCGGCTAGCTTGAATGAGCAGTTCTTC. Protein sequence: CASSQDPASLNEQFF.

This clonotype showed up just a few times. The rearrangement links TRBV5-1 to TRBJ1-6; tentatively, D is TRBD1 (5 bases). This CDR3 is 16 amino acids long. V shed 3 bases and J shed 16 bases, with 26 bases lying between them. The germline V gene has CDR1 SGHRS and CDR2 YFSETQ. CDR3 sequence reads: CASSSSGGDRGSELHF. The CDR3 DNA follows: TGCGCCAGCAGCTCCTCCGGTGGCGATAGGGGTTCAGAACTCCACTTT.

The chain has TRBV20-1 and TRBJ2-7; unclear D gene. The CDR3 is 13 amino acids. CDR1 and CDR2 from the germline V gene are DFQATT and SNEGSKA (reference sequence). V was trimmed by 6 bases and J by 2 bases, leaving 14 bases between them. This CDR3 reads CSASPGSTYEQYF. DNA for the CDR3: TGCAGTGCAAGCCCAGGATCAACCTACGAGCAGTACTTC.

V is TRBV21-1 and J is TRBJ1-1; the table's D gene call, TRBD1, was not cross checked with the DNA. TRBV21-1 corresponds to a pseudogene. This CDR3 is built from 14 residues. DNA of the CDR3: TGTGCCAGCAGCAGACCTAACACCCCCGCTGAAGCTTTCTTT. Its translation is CASSRPNTPAEAFF.

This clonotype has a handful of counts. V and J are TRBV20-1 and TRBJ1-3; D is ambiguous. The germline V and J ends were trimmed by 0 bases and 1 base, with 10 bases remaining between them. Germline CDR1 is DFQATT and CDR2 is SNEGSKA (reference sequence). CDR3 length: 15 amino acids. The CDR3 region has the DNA TGCAGTGCTAGAGATACGCCTTGGTCTGGAAACACCATATATTTT. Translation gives CSARDTPWSGNTIYF.

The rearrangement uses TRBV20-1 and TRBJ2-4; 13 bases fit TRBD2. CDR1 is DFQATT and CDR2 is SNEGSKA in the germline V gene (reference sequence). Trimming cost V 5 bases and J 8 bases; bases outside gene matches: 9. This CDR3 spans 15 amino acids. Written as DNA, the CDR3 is TGCAGTGCTCAGGGACTAGCGGGGCTCGGAGACATTCAGTACTTC. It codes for CSAQGLAGLGDIQYF.

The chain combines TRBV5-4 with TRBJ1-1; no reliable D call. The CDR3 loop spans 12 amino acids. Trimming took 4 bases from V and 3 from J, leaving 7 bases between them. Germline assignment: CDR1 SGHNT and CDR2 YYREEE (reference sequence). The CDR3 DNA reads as TGTGCCAGCAGCACCCGGGACACTGAAGCTTTCTTT. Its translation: CASSTRDTEAFF.

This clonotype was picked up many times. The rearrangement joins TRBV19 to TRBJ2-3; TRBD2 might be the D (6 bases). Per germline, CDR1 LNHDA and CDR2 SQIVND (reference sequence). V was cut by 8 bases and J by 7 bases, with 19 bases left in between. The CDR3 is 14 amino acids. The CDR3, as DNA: TGTGCCAGTTCCCCCGGGGCTAGCGTAAATACGCAGTATTTT. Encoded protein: CASSPGASVNTQYF.

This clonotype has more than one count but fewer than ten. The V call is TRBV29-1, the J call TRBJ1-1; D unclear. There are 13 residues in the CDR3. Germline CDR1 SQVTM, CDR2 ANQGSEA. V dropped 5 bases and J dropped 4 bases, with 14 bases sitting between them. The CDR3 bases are TGCAGCGTTTTCCGGGCCGCGGGCACTGAAGCTTTCTTT. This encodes CSVFRAAGTEAFF.

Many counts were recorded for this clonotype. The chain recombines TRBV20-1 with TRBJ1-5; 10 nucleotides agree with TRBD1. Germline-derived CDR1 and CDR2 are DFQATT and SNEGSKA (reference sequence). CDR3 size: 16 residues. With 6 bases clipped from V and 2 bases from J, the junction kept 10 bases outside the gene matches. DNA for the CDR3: TGCAGTGCGAGGGACAGGGGAATTTTCGGCAATCAGCCCCAGCATTTT. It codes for CSARDRGIFGNQPQHF.

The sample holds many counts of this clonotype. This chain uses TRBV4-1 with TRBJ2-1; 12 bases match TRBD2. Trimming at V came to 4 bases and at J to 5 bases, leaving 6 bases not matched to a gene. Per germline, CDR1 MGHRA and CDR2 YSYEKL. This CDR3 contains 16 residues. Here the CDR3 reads CASSPASGGVNNEQFF. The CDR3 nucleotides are TGCGCCAGCAGCCCCGCTAGCGGGGGGGTAAACAATGAGCAGTTCTTC.

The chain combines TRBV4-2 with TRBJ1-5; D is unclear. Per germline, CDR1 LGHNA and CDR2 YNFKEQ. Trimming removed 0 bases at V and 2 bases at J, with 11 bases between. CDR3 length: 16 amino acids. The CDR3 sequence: CASSQEWGEGNQPQHF. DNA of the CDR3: TGTGCCAGCAGCCAAGAATGGGGTGAGGGCAATCAGCCCCAGCATTTT.

The CDR3 is CASSPGPDAYEQYF. Here the CDR3 DNA reads TGTGCCAGCAGCCCCGGGCCGGACGCCTACGAGCAGTACTTC. The chain employs TRBV3-1 and TRBJ2-7, with no clear D. The length of the CDR3 is 14 residues. CDR1 LGHDT and CDR2 YNNKEL come from the germline V gene (reference sequence). Trimming pared 4 bases from V and 2 bases from J, leaving 12 bases between.

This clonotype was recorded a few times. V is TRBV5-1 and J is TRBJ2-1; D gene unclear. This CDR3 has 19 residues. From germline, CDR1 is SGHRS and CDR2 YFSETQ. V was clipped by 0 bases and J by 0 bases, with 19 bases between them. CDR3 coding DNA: TGCGCCAGCAGCTTGGTGGGTTTCGGGTCCTTTAGCTCCTACAATGAGCAGTTCTTC. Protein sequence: CASSLVGFGSFSSYNEQFF.

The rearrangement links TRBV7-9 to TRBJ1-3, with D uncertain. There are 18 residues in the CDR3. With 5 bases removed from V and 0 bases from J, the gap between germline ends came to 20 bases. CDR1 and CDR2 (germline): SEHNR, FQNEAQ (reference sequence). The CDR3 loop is CASSRGIGDGSSGNTIYF. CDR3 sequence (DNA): TGTGCCAGCAGCCGAGGGATAGGTGACGGCAGCTCTGGAAACACCATATATTTT.

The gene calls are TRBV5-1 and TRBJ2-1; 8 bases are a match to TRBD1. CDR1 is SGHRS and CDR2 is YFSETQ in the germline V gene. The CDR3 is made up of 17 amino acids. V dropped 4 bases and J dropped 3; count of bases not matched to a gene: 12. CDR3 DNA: TGCGCCAGCAGCGGAACAGGGGGAGCGGAAAGCTACAATGAGCAGTTCTTC. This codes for CASSGTGGAESYNEQFF.

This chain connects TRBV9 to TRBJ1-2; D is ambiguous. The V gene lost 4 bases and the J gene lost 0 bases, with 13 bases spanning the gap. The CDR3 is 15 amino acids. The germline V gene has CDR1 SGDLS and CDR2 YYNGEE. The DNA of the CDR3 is TGTGCCAGCAGCCTCTCAAGTGGACCTAACTATGGCTACACCTTC. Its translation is CASSLSSGPNYGYTF.

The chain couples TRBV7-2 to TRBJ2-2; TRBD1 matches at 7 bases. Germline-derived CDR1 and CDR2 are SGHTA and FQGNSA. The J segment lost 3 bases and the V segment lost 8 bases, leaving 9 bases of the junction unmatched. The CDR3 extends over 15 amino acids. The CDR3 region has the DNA TGTGCCAGCCGCGCGTGGCAGGGGGACACCGGGGAGCTGTTTTTT. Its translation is CASRAWQGDTGELFF.

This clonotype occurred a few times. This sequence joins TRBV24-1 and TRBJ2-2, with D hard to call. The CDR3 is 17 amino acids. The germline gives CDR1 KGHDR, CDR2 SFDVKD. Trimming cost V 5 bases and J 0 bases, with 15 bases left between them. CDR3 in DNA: TGTGCCACCAGTGGTTTTGACAAAATCGCGAACACCGGGGAGCTGTTTTTT. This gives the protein CATSGFDKIANTGELFF.

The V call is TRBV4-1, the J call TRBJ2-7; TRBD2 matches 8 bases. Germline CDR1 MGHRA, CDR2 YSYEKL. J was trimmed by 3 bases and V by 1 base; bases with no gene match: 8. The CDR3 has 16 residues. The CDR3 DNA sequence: TGCGCCAGCAGCCAAGTAGCGGGGACGGGGCGCTACGAGCAGTACTTC. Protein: CASSQVAGTGRYEQYF.

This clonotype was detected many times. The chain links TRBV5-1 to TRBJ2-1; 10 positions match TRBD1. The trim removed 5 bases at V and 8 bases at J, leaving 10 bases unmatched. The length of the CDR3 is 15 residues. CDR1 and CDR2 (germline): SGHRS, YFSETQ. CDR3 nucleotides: TGCGCCAGCAGGCCCCCGGGACAGGGGTACGATGAGCAGTTCTTC. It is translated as CASRPPGQGYDEQFF. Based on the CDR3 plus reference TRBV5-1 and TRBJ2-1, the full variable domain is KAGVTQTPRYLIKTRGQQVTLSCSPISGHRSVSWYQQTPGQGLQFLFEYFSETQRNKGNFPGRFSGRQFSNSRSEMNVSTLELGDSALYLCASRPPGQGYDEQFFGPGTRLTVL.

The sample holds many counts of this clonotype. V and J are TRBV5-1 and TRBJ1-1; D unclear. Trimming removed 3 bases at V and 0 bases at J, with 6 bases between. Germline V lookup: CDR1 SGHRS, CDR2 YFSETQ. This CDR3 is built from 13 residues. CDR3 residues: CASSSGMNTEAFF. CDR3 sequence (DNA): TGCGCCAGCAGCTCGGGCATGAACACTGAAGCTTTCTTT.